The 31 T cell receptor beta chains given below trace back to one sample, sequenced in a study of blood T cell repertoires in COVID-19. The repertoire was sequenced with immunoSEQ multiplex PCR; TCRdb's copy has only in-frame clones and lacks some. The repertoire holds some 180,000 clones, approximately 89% seen once, with just under 8.5% in the top ten. Sequencing was performed on peripheral blood. These receptors were obtained from a woman aged 60-70 years with acute or convalescent COVID-19.

The chain combines TRBV5-1 with TRBJ1-3, with 8 bases identical to TRBD1. Per the germline V gene, CDR1 is SGHRS and CDR2 is YFSETQ. V gave up 5 bases and J gave up 3 bases; unmatched junction bases: 1. The CDR3 sequence is 13 residues long. This chain's CDR3 is CASRTGDGNTIYF. For the CDR3, the DNA is TGCGCCAGCAGGACAGGGGATGGAAACACCATATATTTT.

The J gene is TRBJ2-5, the V gene TRBV5-4, with 9 nucleotides matching TRBD2. After removal of 0 bases from V and 5 bases from J, the junction contained 5 bases not matched to a gene. Germline assignment: CDR1 SGHNT and CDR2 YYREEE (reference sequence). This CDR3 is 15 amino acids long. The CDR3 here is CASSLATSGKETQYF. The CDR3 coding sequence is TGTGCCAGCAGCTTGGCGACTAGCGGAAAGGAGACCCAGTACTTC.

This clone has a single count. The rearrangement links TRBV19 to TRBJ2-1; D may be TRBD2 (6 bases). Germline V lookup: CDR1 LNHDA, CDR2 SQIVND (reference sequence). CDR3 length: 13 amino acids. Trimming took 5 bases from V and 3 from J, leaving 8 bases between them. The CDR3 bases are TGTGCCAGTAGTCAGGACTACTACAATGAGCAGTTCTTC. It specifies CASSQDYYNEQFF.

The rearrangement joins TRBV4-1 to TRBJ1-3, with D maybe TRBD1 (5 bases). The CDR3 totals 16 residues. Germline-derived CDR1 and CDR2 are MGHRA and YSYEKL. V shed 2 bases and J shed 0 bases, with 11 bases lying between them. CDR3 sequence (DNA): TGCGCCAGCAGCCAACAGGGCCGGCTCTCTGGAAACACCATATATTTT. It specifies CASSQQGRLSGNTIYF.

The chain has TRBV9 and TRBJ2-5; D is unclear. Germline V lookup: CDR1 SGDLS, CDR2 YYNGEE. Trimming pared 0 bases from V and 5 bases from J, leaving 17 bases between. The CDR3 is 16 residues long. CDR3 DNA sequence: TGTGCCAGCAGCGTAGGCCAGAGTCCCACCGGGGAGACCCAGTACTTC. As protein: CASSVGQSPTGETQYF.

This rearrangement joins TRBV3-1 (or the pseudogene TRBV3-2) to TRBJ1-6; D is ambiguous. V shed 4 bases and J shed 8 bases, with 6 bases lying between them. Germline loops: CDR1 LGHDT, CDR2 YNNKEL (reference sequence). The length of the CDR3 is 12 residues. CDR3 loop: CASSLLDSPLHF. DNA of the CDR3: TGTGCCAGCAGCCTACTCGATTCACCCCTCCACTTT.

The chain has TRBV11-3 and TRBJ2-1; tentatively, D is TRBD1 (5 bases). Trimming removed 3 bases at V and 4 bases at J, with 19 bases between. This CDR3 contains 17 residues. The germline gives CDR1 SGHNT, CDR2 YENEEA. The CDR3, as DNA: TGTGCCAGCAGCTTTAGGGGCGGTGACAGCAGGTACAATGAGCAGTTCTTC. This encodes CASSFRGGDSRYNEQFF.

V and J are TRBV11-3 and TRBJ2-1; TRBD2 matches 7 bases. Germline V gene data show CDR1 as SGHNT and CDR2 as YENEEA. This CDR3 comprises 17 residues. Trimming at V came to 6 bases and at J to 6 bases, leaving 17 bases not matched to a gene. The CDR3 DNA is TGTGCCAGCAGTCAACGTTCAGCGGGATTCGGGGGCAATGAGCAGTTCTTC. As protein: CASSQRSAGFGGNEQFF.

The CDR3 sequence is CASSIAPGQARDGGYTF. The DNA of the CDR3 is TGTGCCAGTAGTATAGCCCCGGGACAGGCCCGGGATGGTGGCTACACCTTC. The chain uses TRBV19 and TRBJ1-2, with 8 bases aligning to TRBD1. Germline-derived CDR1 and CDR2 are LNHDA and SQIVND (reference sequence). Unmatched junction bases numbered 14, after V lost 1 base and J lost 7 bases. The CDR3 totals 17 residues.

DNA of the CDR3: TGTGCCAGCAGCTTAACCCTAGCGAACCGGAATGAGCAGTTCTTC. Its protein is CASSLTLANRNEQFF. The gene calls are TRBV7-3 and TRBJ2-1; a possible D gene is TRBD2 (6 bases). V lost 0 bases and J 7 bases, leaving 13 bases between the germline ends. This CDR3 has 15 amino acids. Germline CDR1 is SGHTA and CDR2 is FQGTGA.

The chain combines TRBV6-4 with TRBJ2-7, with 7 positions matching TRBD1. The CDR3 is made up of 14 amino acids. With 8 bases clipped from V and 3 bases from J, the junction kept 10 bases outside the gene matches. Germline V gene lookup returns CDR1 MRHNA and CDR2 SNTAGT. The DNA for the CDR3 is TGTGCCAGCTTTAGACAGGGCGCGGTCTACGAGCAGTACGTC. Residues: CASFRQGAVYEQYV.

V is TRBV9 and J is TRBJ1-6, with TRBD1 as a possible D gene (6 bases). The CDR3 is 19 amino acids. Trimming cost V 0 bases and J 7 bases, with 23 bases left between them. Germline CDR1 is SGDLS and CDR2 is YYNGEE. CDR3 region: CASSVGDRRAGERNSPLHF. In DNA, the CDR3 is TGTGCCAGCAGCGTAGGCGATCGGCGGGCAGGGGAGCGAAATTCACCCCTCCACTTT.

This chain links TRBV7-3 with TRBJ2-1; 13 bases align to TRBD2. Germline CDR1 reads SGHTA; CDR2 reads FQGTGA. CDR3 length equals 18 residues. V trimming: 5 bases; J trimming: 7 bases; junction bases outside the gene matches: 14. The CDR3 sequence: CASSPLGGGLAGTNEQFF. The CDR3 nucleotides are TGTGCCAGCAGCCCCTTAGGGGGGGGACTAGCGGGAACGAATGAGCAGTTCTTC.

V usage is TRBV6-5 and J usage is TRBJ1-5, with a possible D match to TRBD1 (5 bases). The CDR3 runs to 14 residues. The germline gives CDR1 MNHEY, CDR2 SVGAGI. V was cut by 6 bases and J by 2 bases, with 11 bases left in between. CDR3 nucleotide sequence: TGTGCCAGCAGGCAGGGCGGACGCAATCAGCCCCAGCATTTT. Amino acid sequence: CASRQGGRNQPQHF.

V gene TRBV9 combines with J gene TRBJ2-5, with a possible D match to TRBD2 (6 bases). Trimming took off 4 bases at V and 4 bases at J, with 17 bases between the two ends. The V gene's germline CDR1 is SGDLS and CDR2 YYNGEE. The CDR3 runs to 15 residues. CDR3 nucleotide sequence: TGTGCCAGCAGCCCCTCCGGTGCGGGAATAGAGACCCAGTACTTC. Its translation: CASSPSGAGIETQYF.

This clone came up once. The V gene is TRBV19, the J gene TRBJ1-2; 7 bases match TRBD1. The CDR3 consists of 15 residues. Trimming removed 3 bases from V and 2 bases from J; junction bases left unmatched: 6. The germline V gene has CDR1 LNHDA and CDR2 SQIVND (reference sequence). The CDR3 region is CASSIQDRMNYGYTF. DNA for the CDR3: TGTGCCAGTAGTATCCAGGACAGGATGAACTATGGCTACACCTTC. Based on the CDR3 plus reference TRBV19 and TRBJ1-2, the full variable domain is DGGITQSPKYLFRKEGQNVTLSCEQNLNHDAMYWYRQDPGQGLRLIYYSQIVNDFQKGDIAEGYSVSREKKESFPLTVTSAQKNPTAFYLCASSIQDRMNYGYTFGSGTRLTVV.

The CDR3 here is CASSPPGTGLNEQFF. In DNA, the CDR3 is TGTGCCAGCAGTCCTCCCGGGACAGGGCTCAATGAGCAGTTCTTC. The rearrangement links TRBV28 to TRBJ2-1; 9 bases fit TRBD1. J gave up 6 bases and V 5 bases, and 8 bases lay outside the gene matches. The CDR3 has 15 residues. Germline V gene lookup returns CDR1 MDHEN and CDR2 SYDVKM.

The chain employs TRBV9 and TRBJ1-1, with D hard to call. Germline CDR1 and CDR2: SGDLS and YYNGEE. The CDR3 runs to 13 residues. Trimming left V 0 bases short and J 0 bases short, with 3 bases between. This chain's CDR3 is CASSVAVNTEAFF. The CDR3 DNA sequence: TGTGCCAGCAGCGTAGCGGTGAACACTGAAGCTTTCTTT.

The chain is built from TRBV29-1 and TRBJ1-4; D remains ambiguous. CDR3 size: 13 residues. V was clipped by 4 bases and J by 4 bases, with 10 bases between them. Germline assignment: CDR1 SQVTM and CDR2 ANQGSEA. The CDR3 nucleotides read TGCAGCGTTGGGAGGCAGATTAATGAAAAACTGTTTTTT. This sequence encodes CSVGRQINEKLFF. Using reference TRBV29-1 and TRBJ1-4 for the parts outside the CDR3, the full variable domain is SAVISQKPSRDICQRGTSLTIQCQVDSQVTMMFWYRQQPGQSLTLIATANQGSEATYESGFVIDKFPISRPNLTFSTLTVSNMSPEDSSIYLCSVGRQINEKLFFGSGTQLSVL.

The table lists this clone with a few counts. This chain joins TRBV27 and TRBJ1-1, with D tentatively TRBD1 (5 bases). V was trimmed by 6 bases and J by 8 bases, leaving 22 bases between them. This CDR3 spans 15 amino acids. Germline V CDR1 and CDR2: MNHEY, SMNVEV (reference sequence). CDR3 region: CASRFQPLAAGEAFF. The CDR3 DNA reads as TGTGCCAGCAGGTTTCAACCGCTGGCGGCAGGGGAAGCTTTCTTT.

The chain combines TRBV6-4 with TRBJ2-1; no reliable D call. The CDR3 contains 16 residues. Germline-derived CDR1 and CDR2 are MRHNA and SNTAGT. Between the trimmed V and J ends, which lost 3 bases and 3 bases, there was a span of 15 bases. The CDR3 region has the DNA TGTGCCAGCAGTGAAGAGGAAGGCGGCGGCTACAATGAGCAGTTCTTC. Protein: CASSEEEGGGYNEQFF.

Of note for this clone: This sample includes further DNA sequences coding for the same CDR3. This rearrangement joins TRBV7-3 to TRBJ2-2; 11 nucleotides agree with TRBD2. J lost 5 bases, V lost 2 bases, and 1 base had no gene match. Germline assignment: CDR1 SGHTA and CDR2 FQGTGA. This CDR3 comprises 15 residues. The CDR3 region is CASSLRLAGTGELFF. CDR3 DNA sequence: TGTGCCAGCAGCTTACGACTAGCGGGGACCGGGGAGCTGTTTTTT.

The chain combines TRBV18 with TRBJ2-5; D may be TRBD1 (5 bases). Between the trimmed V and J ends, which lost 0 bases and 5 bases, there was a span of 13 bases. CDR1 and CDR2 from the germline V gene are KGHSH and LQKENI. This CDR3 contains 15 residues. The chain's CDR3 is CASSPPQGGSETQYF. In DNA form, the CDR3 reads TGTGCCAGCTCACCACCCCAGGGTGGTTCTGAGACCCAGTACTTC.

The rearrangement uses TRBV5-4 and TRBJ1-1; a possible D gene is TRBD1 (5 bases). Deletions cut 4 bases from V and 1 base from J, with 14 bases between. The CDR3 has 15 residues. Germline lookup yields CDR1 SGHNT and CDR2 YYREEE (reference sequence). As DNA, the CDR3 is TGTGCCAGCAGCCAGGGATTCGTTGGGAACACTGAAGCTTTCTTT. It is translated as CASSQGFVGNTEAFF. Looking up the rest from reference TRBV5-4 and TRBJ1-1 gives the full variable domain: ETGVTQSPTHLIKTRGQQVTLRCSSQSGHNTVSWYQQALGQGPQFIFQYYREEENGRGNFPPRFSGLQFPNYSSELNVNALELDDSALYLCASSQGFVGNTEAFFGQGTRLTVV.

V is TRBV9 and J is TRBJ2-7; the D gene is possibly TRBD2 (6 bases). This CDR3 spans 15 amino acids. Germline CDR1 reads SGDLS; CDR2 reads YYNGEE. The germline V and J ends were trimmed by 0 bases and 3 bases, with 13 bases remaining between them. Written as DNA, the CDR3 is TGTGCCAGCAGCGTAGATGTTAGCGGCGTCTACGAGCAGTACTTC. It codes for CASSVDVSGVYEQYF.

The CDR3: CSVGDRGGRSYTF. CDR3 DNA sequence: TGCAGCGTTGGGGACAGGGGGGGAAGGAGCTACACCTTC. The rearrangement uses TRBV29-1 and TRBJ1-2; 11 positions agree with TRBD1. V was pared by 4 bases and J by 9 bases, with 7 bases of the junction left unmatched. Germline V CDR1 and CDR2: SQVTM, ANQGSEA. The CDR3 extends over 13 amino acids.

The chain carries TRBV5-1 and TRBJ1-1; 9 bases are shared with TRBD1. The CDR3 totals 15 residues. The trim removed 3 bases at V and 3 bases at J, leaving 6 bases unmatched. Germline assignment: CDR1 SGHRS and CDR2 YFSETQ. Here the CDR3 reads CASSSWTGADTEAFF. The CDR3 DNA follows: TGCGCCAGCAGCTCCTGGACAGGGGCGGACACTGAAGCTTTCTTT.

This clone was picked up many times. The V gene is TRBV7-3, the J gene TRBJ2-3; the match to TRBD2 covers 14 bases. Germline V gene data show CDR1 as SGHTA and CDR2 as FQGTGA. The CDR3 is 18 amino acids. The junction had 8 bases not matched to a gene; V was cut back by 5 bases and J by 1 base. CDR3 nucleotide sequence: TGTGCCAGCAGCGCGGGACTAGCGGGAGTAGGGCGCACAGATACGCAGTATTTT. This gives the protein CASSAGLAGVGRTDTQYF. Full variable domain (outside the CDR3, taken from reference TRBV7-3 and TRBJ2-3): GAGVSQTPSNKVTEKGKYVELRCDPISGHTALYWYRQSLGQGPEFLIYFQGTGAADDSGLPNDRFFAVRPEGSVSTLKIQRTERGDSAVYLCASSAGLAGVGRTDTQYFGPGTRLTVL.

The chain employs TRBV12-5 and TRBJ2-1, with TRBD2 as a possible D gene (6 bases). Trimming left V 3 bases short and J 7 bases short, with 10 bases between. CDR3 length equals 13 residues. Per germline, CDR1 LGHNT and CDR2 FRNRAP. The CDR3 is CASGLSGGNEQFF. For the CDR3, the DNA is TGTGCTAGTGGTTTAAGTGGGGGGAATGAGCAGTTCTTC.

The V and J genes are TRBV7-2 and TRBJ2-1; TRBD2 agrees at 9 bases. Germline-derived CDR1 and CDR2 are SGHTA and FQGNSA. The CDR3 has 12 amino acids. The junction had 3 bases not matched to a gene; V was cut back by 3 bases and J by 12 bases. CDR3 residues: CASSFSGRGQFF. In nucleotides, the CDR3 is TGTGCCAGCAGCTTTAGCGGGAGAGGGCAGTTCTTC.

The chain is built from TRBV5-1 and TRBJ2-1, with 13 bases that match TRBD2. Germline V gene sequence: CDR1 SGHRS, CDR2 YFSETQ. The CDR3 length is 15 residues. J was trimmed by 7 bases and V by 4 bases; bases with no gene match: 5. CDR3 amino acids: CASSTGLAGANEQFF. Written as DNA, the CDR3 is TGCGCCAGCAGCACCGGACTAGCGGGAGCAAATGAGCAGTTCTTC.